This T cell receptor (beta chain) comes out of a study of blood T cell repertoires in COVID-19. Looking at the study overall: Samples of COVID-19 (acute and convalescent) were obtained from the United States, Italy and Spain. Sample material is recorded as cDNA or gDNA derived from T cells, B-cell-depleted T cells, or PBMCs.

CDR3 length: 15 residues. In germline, CDR1 is SEHNR, CDR2 FQNEAQ (reference sequence). Germline trimming cut 5 bases from V and 3 bases from J; bases unmatched to any gene: 5. Authors' analysis steps: Reference gene primer amplification gave nucleated cell count estimates. The table came from immunoSEQ multiplex PCR; TCRdb's copy has only in-frame clones and leaves some out. D and trimming were read from the DNA, whereas the V and J calls and clone size are those reported in that table. The sample has under 40,000 clones; 90% are singletons. V and J are TRBV7-9 and TRBJ2-1, with 9 bases lining up with TRBD1. Sequencing was performed on peripheral blood. The receptor comes from a man in his 60s with active COVID-19. The CDR3 spells CASSPPGQGYNEQFF. As DNA, the CDR3 is TGTGCCAGCAGCCCTCCGGGACAGGGCTACAATGAGCAGTTCTTC.